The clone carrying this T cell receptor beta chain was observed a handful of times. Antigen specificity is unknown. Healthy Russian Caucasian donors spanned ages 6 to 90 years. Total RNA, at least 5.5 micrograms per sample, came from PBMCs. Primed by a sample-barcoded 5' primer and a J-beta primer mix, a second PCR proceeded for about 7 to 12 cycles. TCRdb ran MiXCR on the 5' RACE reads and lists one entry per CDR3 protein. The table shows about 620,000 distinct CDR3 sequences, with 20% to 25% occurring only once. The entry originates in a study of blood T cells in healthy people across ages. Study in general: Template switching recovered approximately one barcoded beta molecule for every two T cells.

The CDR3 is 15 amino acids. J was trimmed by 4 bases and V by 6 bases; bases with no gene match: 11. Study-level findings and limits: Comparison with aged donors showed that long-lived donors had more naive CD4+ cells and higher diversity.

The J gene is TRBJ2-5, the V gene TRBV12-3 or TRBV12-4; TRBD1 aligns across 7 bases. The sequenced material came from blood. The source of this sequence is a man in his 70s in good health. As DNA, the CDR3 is TGTGCCAGCAGCCTAAGGACAGGCGGACGAGAGACCCAGTACTTC. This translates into CASSLRTGGRETQYF.